Below, 23 T cell receptor beta chains from the same sample are listed, as sequenced in a study of blood T cell repertoires in COVID-19 (TCRdb year 2020). Library preparation used the immunoSEQ multiplex PCR assay. TCRdb carries this immuneACCESS record with in-frame sequences only. Its versions omit some clonotypes, under half of them owing to an unresolved V gene in the studies checked, with the rest unexplained. The sample data list around 250,000 clones, and about nine tenths of these were observed just once. Just over 0.85% of the sample rests with the top ten. Sequences were obtained from PBMCs or T cells enriched from blood (not recorded which). Receptor source: a man aged 50-60 years who had been exposed to COVID-19.

This chain joins TRBV7-8 and TRBJ1-2; possibly TRBD1 for D (5 bases). V was pared by 2 bases and J by 5 bases, with 12 bases between. This CDR3 has 14 amino acids. Germline assignment: CDR1 SGHVS and CDR2 FQNEAQ. Here the CDR3 DNA reads TGTGCCAGCAGCTTATCGACAGCTCCTTATGGCTACACCTTC. Its protein is CASSLSTAPYGYTF.

The CDR3 region is CASSLGWRGEYTGELFF. Written as DNA, the CDR3 is TGTGCCAGCAGCTTAGGTTGGCGGGGGGAGTACACCGGGGAGCTGTTTTTT. This chain uses TRBV7-6 with TRBJ2-2, with TRBD2 matching over 8 bases. Germline assignment: CDR1 SGHVS and CDR2 FNYEAQ. This CDR3 is 17 amino acids long. The V gene end was trimmed by 1 base and the J gene end by 3 bases; junction bases not matched to a gene: 7. The entire variable domain, with the rest obtained from reference TRBV7-6 and TRBJ2-2, is as follows: GAGVSQSPRYKVTKRGQDVALRCDPISGHVSLYWYRQALGQGPEFLTYFNYEAQQDKSGLPNDRFSAERPEGSISTLTIQRTEQRDSAMYRCASSLGWRGEYTGELFFGEGSRLTVL.

The genes are TRBV25-1 and TRBJ1-1; D is perhaps TRBD1 (6 bases). The CDR3 has 14 residues. With 3 bases removed from V and 4 bases from J, the gap between germline ends came to 12 bases. CDR1 and CDR2 from the germline V gene are MGHDK and SYGVNS. This CDR3 is CASSDRGWGTEAFF. CDR3 coding DNA: TGTGCCAGCAGTGACAGGGGCTGGGGCACTGAAGCTTTCTTT.

The chain uses TRBV7-3 and TRBJ2-5; TRBD2 might be the D (6 bases). CDR1 is SGHTA, CDR2 FQGTGA, per germline. Between the trimmed V and J ends, which lost 3 bases and 5 bases, there was a span of 13 bases. The CDR3 is 14 residues long. CDR3 sequence: CASSFRGTGETQYF. The DNA of the CDR3 is TGTGCCAGCAGCTTTCGGGGGACGGGGGAGACCCAGTACTTC.

The chain is built from TRBV6-5 and TRBJ2-7; maybe TRBD2 (6 bases). The V gene lost 0 bases and the J gene lost 6 bases, with 6 bases spanning the gap. The CDR3 is 12 amino acids. Germline V gene lookup returns CDR1 MNHEY and CDR2 SVGAGI. CDR3 in DNA: TGTGCCAGCAGTTACTCCGGGGGCGAGCAGTACTTC. As protein: CASSYSGGEQYF.

The chain has TRBV15 and TRBJ1-2, with a possible D match to TRBD1 (6 bases). CDR1 is LNHNV, CDR2 YYDKDF, per germline (reference sequence). V was pared by 8 bases and J by 2 bases, with 15 bases between. The CDR3 has 14 residues. CDR3 sequence: CATRKPGVNYGYTF. The CDR3 DNA reads as TGTGCCACCCGGAAGCCAGGGGTCAACTATGGCTACACCTTC.

This rearrangement joins TRBV5-1 to TRBJ2-7, with 10 bases that match TRBD1. Trimming took 5 bases from V and 5 from J; bases not matched to a gene: 10. This CDR3 has 15 residues. In germline, CDR1 is SGHRS, CDR2 YFSETQ. The CDR3 nucleotides are TGCGCCAGCAGACCGACAGGGGGCAGGTCGGACGAGCAGTACTTC. Protein: CASRPTGGRSDEQYF.

This clone was seen once. This chain connects TRBV6-5 to TRBJ2-1; D uncertain. Germline assignment: CDR1 MNHEY and CDR2 SVGAGI. The germline V and J ends were trimmed by 6 bases and 2 bases, with 14 bases remaining between them. The CDR3 is made up of 15 amino acids. CDR3: CASSLTIGAYNEQFF. Written as DNA, the CDR3 is TGTGCCAGCAGCCTTACTATAGGAGCCTACAATGAGCAGTTCTTC.

The table lists this clone with a count of one. J is TRBJ2-3 and V is TRBV6-5; weak D call: TRBD2 (5 bases). The CDR3 is 13 residues long. CDR1 is MNHEY and CDR2 is SVGAGI in the germline V gene. The V gene lost 5 bases and the J gene lost 6 bases, with 12 bases spanning the gap. In nucleotides, the CDR3 is TGTGCCAGCAGTAAAACAAGGAGGGATACGCAGTATTTT. This translates into CASSKTRRDTQYF.

The J gene is TRBJ2-3, the V gene TRBV19; D may be TRBD1 (6 bases). CDR3 length equals 14 residues. Germline-derived CDR1 and CDR2 are LNHDA and SQIVND (reference sequence). Trimming removed 3 bases at V and 2 bases at J, with 9 bases between. CDR3 region: CASSIGTYTDTQYF. In nucleotides, the CDR3 is TGTGCCAGTAGTATTGGGACATACACAGATACGCAGTATTTT.

The V gene is TRBV18, the J gene TRBJ1-6; 8 bases line up with TRBD1. CDR1 and CDR2 from the germline V gene are KGHSH and LQKENI. Trimming cost V 3 bases and J 5 bases; bases outside gene matches: 6. The CDR3 sequence is 16 residues long. DNA for the CDR3: TGTGCCAGCTCACCTCTAGGACAGGGAAATAATTCACCCCTCCACTTT. Its protein product is CASSPLGQGNNSPLHF.

The chain carries TRBV5-4 and TRBJ2-5; D uncertain. The CDR3 has 13 residues. CDR1 and CDR2 (germline): SGHNT, YYREEE (reference sequence). Trimming left V 3 bases short and J 4 bases short, with 10 bases between. The CDR3 is CASSSGQTETQYF. CDR3 coding DNA: TGTGCCAGCAGCTCCGGTCAAACAGAGACCCAGTACTTC.

The CDR3 DNA is TGTGCCAGCAGCTTGGATGGCAGGGGCTCTGGAAACACCATATATTTT. It codes for CASSLDGRGSGNTIYF. This sequence joins TRBV5-5 and TRBJ1-3, with D perhaps matching TRBD1 (6 bases). Looked up from germline, CDR1 is SGHKS and CDR2 is YYEKEE (reference sequence). V was clipped by 0 bases and J by 0 bases, with 10 bases between them. The CDR3 consists of 16 residues.

This clone appeared once. The V gene is TRBV6-5, the J gene TRBJ2-7; D is ambiguous. V lost 6 bases, J lost 1 base, and 13 bases lay in between. Germline CDR1 MNHEY, CDR2 SVGAGI. The CDR3 is 14 residues long. CDR3 coding DNA: TGTGCCAGCAGGCTACTTTTAATGTCCTACGAGCAGTACTTC. Amino acid sequence: CASRLLLMSYEQYF.

The V gene is TRBV5-1, the J gene TRBJ2-2; 8 positions agree with TRBD2. The CDR3 spans 17 residues. V trimming: 4 bases; J trimming: 3 bases; junction bases outside the gene matches: 11. Germline CDR1 and CDR2: SGHRS and YFSETQ. The CDR3 DNA sequence: TGCGCCAGCAGCGGGGGGCTCAGCGGGGGCTACACCGGGGAGCTGTTTTTT. It encodes CASSGGLSGGYTGELFF. The variable domain in full, with the rest retrieved from reference TRBV5-1 and TRBJ2-2, is KAGVTQTPRYLIKTRGQQVTLSCSPISGHRSVSWYQQTPGQGLQFLFEYFSETQRNKGNFPGRFSGRQFSNSRSEMNVSTLELGDSALYLCASSGGLSGGYTGELFFGEGSRLTVL.

The rearrangement joins TRBV5-1 to TRBJ2-5, with 9 bases identical to TRBD1. Germline loops: CDR1 SGHRS, CDR2 YFSETQ. This CDR3 region has 16 residues. The junction had 9 bases not matched to a gene; V was cut back by 3 bases and J by 3 bases. CDR3 region: CASSSPPTGGEETQYF. DNA for the CDR3: TGCGCCAGCAGCTCACCACCGACAGGGGGAGAAGAGACCCAGTACTTC.

In its sample, this clone was seen once. CDR3 sequence (DNA): TGTGCCAGTAGATCTCGGACAGTAAGAATGAACACTGAAGCTTTCTTT. Its translation is CASRSRTVRMNTEAFF. The chain has TRBV19 and TRBJ1-1, with D maybe TRBD1 (6 bases). CDR1 is LNHDA and CDR2 is SQIVND in the germline V gene (reference sequence). Trimming cost V 6 bases and J 0 bases, with 17 bases left between them. The CDR3 spans 16 residues.

The chain has TRBV2 and TRBJ1-2; D gene ambiguous. V shed 4 bases and J shed 4 bases, with 4 bases lying between them. Germline values: CDR1 SNHLY, CDR2 FYNNEI. This CDR3 has 11 residues. The CDR3 loop is CASSAFYGYTF. In DNA form, the CDR3 reads TGTGCCAGCAGTGCGTTCTATGGCTACACCTTC.

The chain links TRBV5-6 to TRBJ1-1; no definite D call. CDR1 SGHDT and CDR2 YYEEEE come from the germline V gene. V was pared by 1 base and J by 1 base, with 5 bases between. The CDR3 covers 13 residues. Here the CDR3 reads CASSLWANTEAFF. For the CDR3, the DNA is TGTGCCAGCAGCTTGTGGGCGAACACTGAAGCTTTCTTT.

The J gene is TRBJ2-3, the V gene TRBV5-1; 7 nucleotides agree with TRBD2. The ends lost 0 bases at V and 6 bases at J; junction bases unmatched: 10. The length of the CDR3 is 16 residues. The germline V gene encodes CDR1 SGHRS and CDR2 YFSETQ. CDR3 protein: CASSLAGGSYWDTQYF. DNA of the CDR3: TGCGCCAGCAGCTTGGCCGGGGGGAGCTATTGGGATACGCAGTATTTT.

The chain carries TRBV30 and TRBJ1-3, with D unclear. This CDR3 is 12 amino acids long. Germline V gene sequence: CDR1 GTSNPN, CDR2 SVGIG (reference sequence). V lost 2 bases and J 3 bases, leaving 5 bases between the germline ends. The CDR3, as DNA: TGTGCCTGGAGTCCCGGTGGAAACACCATATATTTT. Translating gives CAWSPGGNTIYF.

The V call is TRBV5-1, the J call TRBJ1-1; D unclear. The CDR3 spans 15 residues. Trimming removed 0 bases at V and 1 base at J, with 10 bases between. The germline gives CDR1 SGHRS, CDR2 YFSETQ. The DNA for the CDR3 is TGCGCCAGCAGCTTGGGGGTTGGAGGGAACACTGAAGCTTTCTTT. Its translation: CASSLGVGGNTEAFF.

V is TRBV24-1 and J is TRBJ2-3, with D possibly being TRBD1 (5 bases). Between the trimmed V and J ends, which lost 6 bases and 4 bases, there was a span of 13 bases. The germline V gene has CDR1 KGHDR and CDR2 SFDVKD. This CDR3 spans 14 amino acids. The CDR3: CATSKKGLSDTQYF. The CDR3 bases are TGTGCCACCAGTAAAAAGGGGTTGTCAGATACGCAGTATTTT.